The 15 T cell receptor beta chains below all came from one sample that was sequenced in a study of post-analysis software for immune sequencing data. Unique molecular identifiers had been added to the TCR beta cDNA libraries. Each CDR3 protein is one row after TCRdb ran MiXCR on the PCR reads. The sample has approximately 660,000 distinct CDR3 sequences; roughly three fifths are singletons. Study results and caveats: Compared with controls, patients had more of about five TRBV segments, including TRBV5-6, TRBV5-1 and TRBV20-1.

No antigen is known for these receptors. Source material: blood. Source of these receptors: a girl aged 2 to 9 with multiple sclerosis.

The V call is TRBV7-2, the J call TRBJ2-4; D unclear. V lost 2 bases and J 0 bases, leaving 14 bases between the germline ends. This CDR3 is built from 17 residues. The germline gives CDR1 SGHTA, CDR2 FQGNSA. CDR3 sequence: CASSLQPGLLAKNIQYF. CDR3 nucleotide sequence: TGTGCCAGCAGCTTACAACCAGGATTACTAGCCAAAAACATTCAGTACTTC.

The rearrangement joins TRBV20-1 to TRBJ2-4, with D possibly matching TRBD2 (6 bases). The CDR3 spans 11 residues. V lost 5 bases to trimming and J lost 13 bases, with 15 bases between them. CDR1 and CDR2 from the germline V gene are DFQATT and SNEGSKA (reference sequence). Written as DNA, the CDR3 is TGCAGTGCTGGTCTAGCGACGGAGCAGTACTTC. Protein: CSAGLATEQYF.

A few counts support this clonotype. The chain couples TRBV20-1 to TRBJ1-2; D unresolved. V was shortened by 3 bases and J by 2 bases, with 7 bases between the two germline ends. CDR1 and CDR2 (germline): DFQATT, SNEGSKA (reference sequence). CDR3 length: 12 amino acids. This CDR3 is CSASKQNYGYTF. The CDR3, as DNA: TGCAGTGCTAGCAAACAGAACTATGGCTACACCTTC.

The chain uses TRBV19 and TRBJ2-5; D is perhaps TRBD1 (5 bases). The germline V gene has CDR1 LNHDA and CDR2 SQIVND (reference sequence). The ends were cut back, 4 bases at V and 5 bases at J, with 17 bases in the middle. The CDR3 loop spans 15 amino acids. The CDR3 bases are TGTGCCAGTAGTAGACAGCACACTCCGGCGGAGACCCAGTACTTC. This codes for CASSRQHTPAETQYF.

The V gene is TRBV27, the J gene TRBJ2-4; 7 nucleotides agree with TRBD1. J lost 8 bases, V lost 5 bases, and 9 bases had no gene match. CDR1 is MNHEY, CDR2 SMNVEV, per germline (reference sequence). The CDR3 is 14 residues long. CDR3 amino acids: CASSPYRGDDIQYF. The CDR3, as DNA: TGTGCCAGCAGTCCTTACAGGGGTGACGACATTCAGTACTTC.

The chain uses TRBV12-3 or TRBV12-4 and TRBJ2-1; TRBD2 might be the D (5 bases). V was cut by 8 bases and J by 4 bases, with 6 bases left in between. The CDR3 has 11 residues. The CDR3 bases are TGTGCCAGCGGGAGATACAATGAGCAGTTCTTC. Translating gives CASGRYNEQFF.

The chain combines TRBV7-9 with TRBJ2-1, with D perhaps TRBD1 (6 bases). CDR1 and CDR2 (germline): SEHNR, FQNEAQ (reference sequence). This CDR3 is built from 18 residues. Trimming removed 4 bases at V and 2 bases at J, with 21 bases between. The CDR3 DNA follows: TGTGCCAGCAGCTCGACACTTCGGACAGATTTTCCCTACAATGAGCAGTTCTTC. Translating gives CASSSTLRTDFPYNEQFF.

This chain joins TRBV7-9 and TRBJ2-5; 8 nucleotides match TRBD1. V shed 5 bases and J 4 bases; nucleotides not matched to a gene: 9. The germline V gene encodes CDR1 SEHNR and CDR2 FQNEAQ (reference sequence). CDR3 length: 15 residues. CDR3 loop: CASSPDRGPGETQYF. CDR3 sequence (DNA): TGTGCCAGCAGCCCCGACAGGGGCCCGGGAGAGACCCAGTACTTC. The complete variable domain, with remaining parts taken from reference TRBV7-9 and TRBJ2-5, reads DTGVSQNPRHKITKRGQNVTFRCDPISEHNRLYWYRQTLGQGPEFLTYFQNEAQLEKSRLLSDRFSAERPKGSFSTLEIQRTEQGDSAMYLCASSPDRGPGETQYFGPGTRLLVL.

The V gene is TRBV7-9, the J gene TRBJ2-3; 11 positions agree with TRBD2. The CDR3 spans 16 residues. V lost 4 bases, J lost 3 bases, and 6 bases stayed unmatched. Germline CDR1 is SEHNR and CDR2 is FQNEAQ (reference sequence). CDR3 nucleotides: TGTGCCAGCAGCTCACCCACTAGCGGGGGTACAGATACGCAGTATTTT. Residues: CASSSPTSGGTDTQYF.

Of note for this clonotype: An end of the junction differs from the germline gene, which may be a read error. The chain recombines TRBV11-2 with TRBJ2-5, with unresolved D. This CDR3 spans 14 amino acids. CDR1 and CDR2 (germline): SGHAT, FQNNGV. The CDR3 reads CAGSLGSTGETQYF. In DNA, the CDR3 is TGTGCCGGCAGCTTAGGCTCGACGGGAGAGACCCAGTACTTC.

The V and J genes are TRBV6-5 and TRBJ1-2; 9 nucleotides align to TRBD1. The CDR3 spans 16 residues. Germline loops: CDR1 MNHEY, CDR2 SVGAGI. Unmatched junction bases numbered 6, after V lost 2 bases and J lost 2 bases. The CDR3 protein is CASSYHVGQGNYGYTF. CDR3 DNA: TGTGCCAGCAGTTACCACGTAGGACAGGGGAACTATGGCTACACCTTC.

V gene TRBV29-1 combines with J gene TRBJ2-1, with D uncertain. This CDR3 has 11 amino acids. Trimming took 6 bases from V and 3 from J, leaving 6 bases between them. The V gene's germline CDR1 is SQVTM and CDR2 ANQGSEA. This chain's CDR3 is CSVGDYNEQFF. CDR3 bases: TGCAGCGTCGGCGACTACAATGAGCAGTTCTTC.

The rearrangement links TRBV20-1 to TRBJ2-1; TRBD2 aligns across 11 bases. V lost 3 bases and J lost 7; bases outside the gene matches: 8. The CDR3 loop spans 15 amino acids. In germline, CDR1 is DFQATT, CDR2 SNEGSKA (reference sequence). The chain's CDR3 is CSARAIAGGLNEQFF. The CDR3 DNA follows: TGCAGTGCTAGGGCGATAGCGGGGGGGTTGAATGAGCAGTTCTTC.

This clonotype was picked up one time. CDR3 protein: CASSSWTGLGYNEQFF. CDR3 nucleotide sequence: TGCGCCAGCAGCTCGTGGACAGGACTTGGCTACAATGAGCAGTTCTTC. This chain uses TRBV4-1 with TRBJ2-1; 7 nucleotides match TRBD1. Trimming at V came to 5 bases and at J to 3 bases, leaving 10 bases not matched to a gene. From germline, CDR1 is MGHRA and CDR2 YSYEKL. The CDR3 has 16 residues.

This chain joins TRBV5-1 and TRBJ1-6; the D is unclear. V lost 2 bases and J lost 0, with 12 bases in between. Looked up from germline, CDR1 is SGHRS and CDR2 is YFSETQ. The CDR3 runs 17 residues. This CDR3 is CASSFGRYSSYNSPLHF. CDR3 coding DNA: TGCGCCAGCAGCTTCGGGCGGTATAGCTCCTATAATTCACCCCTCCACTTT.